This T cell receptor (beta chain) was captured in a study of cytomegalovirus exposure and HLA in healthy donors. The ends lost 7 bases at V and 7 bases at J; junction bases unmatched: 11. This CDR3 has 16 residues. Germline V lookup: CDR1 LNHDA, CDR2 SQIVND (reference sequence). Primers: 60 Vbeta forward and 13 Jbeta reverse. Only in-frame clones appear in the TCRdb table, and some are missing; sequencing was by immunoSEQ multiplex PCR. The sample yields 75,000 to 100,000 clones, over 65% seen once. The receptor was isolated from a man in his forties in good health and CMV-seronegative. The J gene is TRBJ1-5, the V gene TRBV19; 12 positions match TRBD1. The specimen sequenced was PBMCs. The CDR3, as DNA: TGTGCCAGTAAAGTTGCCGGGACAGGGGGCGGCCAGCCCCAGCATTTT. Amino acid sequence: CASKVAGTGGGQPQHF.